This TCR beta chain was obtained from a study of blood T cell repertoires in COVID-19. Looking at the study overall: Acute-phase and convalescent COVID-19 samples originated in the United States, Italy and Spain.

The CDR3 has 16 residues. The V segment lost 3 bases and the J segment 4 bases; nucleotides outside the gene matches: 7. Germline values: CDR1 SGHTA, CDR2 FQGNSA. In the original processing: Estimation of nucleated cell counts relied on the amplification of reference gene primers. The table came from immunoSEQ multiplex PCR; TCRdb's copy has only in-frame clones and leaves some out. For V, J and clone size, that table is used; D and trimming come from the DNA. Among 80,000 to 90,000 clones listed, over 65% were seen once. The specimen was peripheral blood. The rearrangement joins TRBV7-2 to TRBJ2-5; 11 bases fit TRBD2. This TCR was recovered from a woman between 70 and 85 years old with acute or convalescent COVID-19. The CDR3 bases are TGTGCCAGCAGCTTCACTAGCGGGAGATTATCAGAGACCCAGTACTTC. Protein: CASSFTSGRLSETQYF.